A single sample is the source of the 7 T cell receptor beta chains below, sequenced in a study of T-cell reconstitution after alpha-beta-depleted transplantation in children. Preparation of the TCRbeta library used unique molecular identifiers. One entry per CDR3 protein results from TCRdb running MiXCR on the PCR reads. In the table there are about 830,000 distinct CDR3 sequences, roughly 16% of which are singletons. The sequencing used PBMCs, mostly from graft donor cells, collected 360 days after TCRalphabeta/CD19-depleted stem cell transplant. The receptor set was obtained from a male patient between 10 and 17 years old who had a stem cell transplant for acute lymphoblastic leukemia, so the T cells may come from the graft donor.

The chain is built from TRBV4-1 and TRBJ2-1, with D possibly TRBD2 on 5 matching bases. CDR3 size: 15 residues. Germline V CDR1 and CDR2: MGHRA, YSYEKL. Trimming took off 1 base at V and 8 bases at J, with 15 bases between the two ends. In DNA, the CDR3 is TGCGCCAGCAGCCAAGCCCCTTCCGCCGGGGATGAGCAGTTCTTC. The encoded protein is CASSQAPSAGDEQFF.

This clonotype was detected only a few times. The chain's CDR3 is CASSIARHEQFF. As DNA, the CDR3 is TGTGCCAGTAGTATAGCTAGGCATGAGCAGTTCTTC. This sequence joins TRBV19 and TRBJ2-1, with D hard to call. The germline gives CDR1 LNHDA, CDR2 SQIVND (reference sequence). V was cut by 1 base and J by 8 bases, with 6 bases left in between. The CDR3 loop spans 12 amino acids.

This clonotype has only a few counts. V usage is TRBV7-8 and J usage is TRBJ2-6, with a weak D call TRBD1 (6 bases). The CDR3 covers 17 residues. The V and J ends lost 0 bases and 0 bases respectively, with 9 bases between them. Germline V gene data show CDR1 as SGHVS and CDR2 as FQNEAQ. CDR3: CASSLAGQFSGANVLTF. Here the CDR3 DNA reads TGTGCCAGCAGCTTAGCGGGACAATTCTCTGGGGCCAACGTCCTGACTTTC.

This clonotype was picked up a small number of times. V is TRBV14 and J is TRBJ2-2; 9 bases agree with TRBD2. The junction had 6 bases not matched to a gene; V was cut back by 4 bases and J by 6 bases. In germline, CDR1 is SGHDN, CDR2 FVKESK. This CDR3 region has 15 residues. The DNA of the CDR3 is TGTGCCAGCAGCCCGATAGCGGGAGTATCCGGGGAGCTGTTTTTT. It is translated as CASSPIAGVSGELFF.

This clonotype was detected ten times or more. In DNA, the CDR3 is TGTGCCAGCAGCGAACAGCATAACTATGGCTACACCTTC. This translates into CASSEQHNYGYTF. The chain employs TRBV9 and TRBJ1-2; D remains ambiguous. The V and J ends lost 3 bases and 1 base respectively, with 7 bases between them. The CDR3 is 13 amino acids. Germline CDR1 is SGDLS and CDR2 is YYNGEE.

The V call is TRBV7-9, the J call TRBJ1-2; TRBD1 aligns across 8 bases. The V gene end was trimmed by 6 bases and the J gene end by 7 bases; junction bases not matched to a gene: 7. Germline CDR1 is SEHNR and CDR2 is FQNEAQ (reference sequence). The CDR3 has 13 amino acids. The chain's CDR3 is CASRDTGGFGYTF. In DNA form, the CDR3 reads TGTGCCAGCAGGGACACAGGGGGGTTTGGCTACACCTTC.

This clonotype has only a few counts. The J gene is TRBJ2-5, the V gene TRBV5-1, with TRBD1 matching 7 bases. CDR1 is SGHRS and CDR2 is YFSETQ in the germline V gene. The CDR3 extends over 15 amino acids. J lost 0 bases, V lost 3 bases, and 5 bases had no gene match. This CDR3 is CASSSGQAYQETQYF. The CDR3 nucleotides read TGCGCCAGCAGCTCTGGACAGGCCTACCAAGAGACCCAGTACTTC.